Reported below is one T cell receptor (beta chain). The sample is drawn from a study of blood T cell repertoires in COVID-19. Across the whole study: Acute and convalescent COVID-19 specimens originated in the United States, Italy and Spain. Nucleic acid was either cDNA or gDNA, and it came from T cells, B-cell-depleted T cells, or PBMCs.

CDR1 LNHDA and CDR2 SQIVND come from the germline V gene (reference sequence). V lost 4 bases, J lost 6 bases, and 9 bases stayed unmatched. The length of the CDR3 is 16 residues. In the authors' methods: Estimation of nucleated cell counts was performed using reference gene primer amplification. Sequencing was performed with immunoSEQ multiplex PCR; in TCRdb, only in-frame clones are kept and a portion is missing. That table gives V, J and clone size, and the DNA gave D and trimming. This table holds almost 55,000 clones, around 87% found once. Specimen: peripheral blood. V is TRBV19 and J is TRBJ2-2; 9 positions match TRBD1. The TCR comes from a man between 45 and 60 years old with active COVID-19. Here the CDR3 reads CASSSWTGAEAGELFF. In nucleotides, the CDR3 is TGTGCCAGTAGTAGCTGGACAGGGGCAGAAGCCGGGGAGCTGTTTTTT.